In its sample, the clone carrying this T cell receptor beta chain was seen many times. The antigen is not known. Trimming stripped 4 bases from V and 6 bases from J, with 12 bases between. This CDR3 spans 13 amino acids. Germline V CDR1 and CDR2: SGHVS, FNYEAQ. Methods described previously, with TCR primers listed, were used for bulk TCR libraries. TCRdb re-derived calls from the PCR reads in MiXCR, one entry per CDR3 protein. The sample lists about half a million distinct CDR3 sequences, roughly 24% occurring once. The sorting of naive CD8 T cells used the CD8+CD4-CCR7+CD45RA+ phenotype. These data are taken from a study of molecular identifiers for immune sequencing clone quantification. Study results and limitations: Clones above 20 RNA copies held over 97% of effector molecules, under 1% in naive cells.

The rearrangement joins TRBV7-6 to TRBJ1-1; D not certain. This TCR was sampled from a human donor in good health. Some libraries in this study had Jurkat cell RNA spiked in. The specimen sequenced was naive CD8+ T cells from blood, with Jurkat cell RNA spiked in. Subset here: FACS-sorted CD8+CD4-CCR7+CD45RA+ naive T cells. CDR3 in amino acids: CASSSGIIAEAFF. CDR3 bases: TGTGCCAGCAGCTCAGGTATCATAGCTGAAGCTTTCTTT.